The present TCR beta chain was sequenced within a study of blood T cell repertoires in COVID-19. This clone appeared once. Assay used: immunoSEQ multiplex PCR; TCRdb lists only in-frame clones, some missing. The table has approximately 270,000 clones, approximately 83% seen once. Everyone who took part was roughly 18 to 100 years old, and they came from about 23 US areas. Recovered status applied to Cohort 3 donors who had two consecutive negative PCRs. It also applied to those with clearance or with symptom resolution. V gave up 6 bases and J gave up 0 bases, with 13 bases separating them. Per the germline V gene, CDR1 is MNHEY and CDR2 is SVGAGI. CDR3 size: 15 residues.

This clonotype was sampled from a woman in her 30s who had recovered from COVID-19. Material for sequencing was PBMCs or T cells enriched from blood (not recorded which). V gene TRBV6-5 combines with J gene TRBJ2-3, with no clear D. CDR3 in amino acids: CASSPSWASTDTQYF. CDR3 DNA sequence: TGTGCCAGCAGCCCAAGTTGGGCTAGCACAGATACGCAGTATTTT.